This entry describes one T cell receptor (beta chain). This clone was detected only a few times. What this receptor recognizes is not known. One base away there is no much larger clone; base qualities are not given. A single peripheral blood draw of about 116 mL on average was collected from each donor into heparinised tubes. Naive, central memory, regulatory and stem cell-like memory CD4+ T cells were sorted on a BD FACSAria II using a panel including CD45RO, CCR7, CD25, CD127, CD95 and CD27. All sorted populations exceeded 95% purity. PBMCs were isolated immediately by Lymphoprep density gradient centrifugation and stained directly without culture. Samples were stained and sorted in pairs, with one healthy donor and one patient per experiment, so that batch effects were minimized. The data were obtained in a study of beta chain features in type 1 diabetes listed by TCRdb under 2018. About the full investigation: Mean age, gender distribution, total cell number and subset yield were not different between patients and healthy donors. Across all samples, fewer than 110,000,000 sorted cells were examined, and cell number per subset correlated strongly with RNA yield. In the study, TCRB repertoires of sorted circulating CD4+ T cell subsets from recently diagnosed type 1 diabetes patients were compared with those of matched healthy donors. Regulatory and stem cell-like memory subsets were obtained from only 8 patients and about 8 healthy donors, while naive and central memory subsets were obtained from all 28 donors. Study-wide findings and limitations: In all four CD4+ subsets, TCRB CDR3 length was moderately but significantly shorter in type 1 diabetes patients. Because cDNA was sequenced instead of genomic DNA, highly expressing activated cells could be over-represented, though the groups showed no difference in activation or CD3 levels. PCR may preferentially amplify shorter templates, but because patient and control samples were amplified and corrected together, any resulting skew would affect both groups equally. At VDJ recombination sites, type 1 diabetes patients had fewer insertions and more deleted nucleotides, which implies abnormalities in thymic rearrangement. The naive, central memory and regulatory TCRB repertoires appeared to resemble one another more closely among patients than among healthy donors. Because small numbers of individuals were included in the HLA sub-analyses, any influence of HLA type on TCRB rearrangement was left unresolved.

The entire amount of isolated RNA was reverse transcribed using the High Capacity cDNA Reverse Transcription Kit, so the sequenced TCRB transcripts were expressed ones. Deep immunoSEQ sequencing was applied to naive, central memory and regulatory T cell samples, giving an average of approximately 3.8 million total reads per sample. After sorted cells were lysed in RLT buffer, RNA was extracted with DNase-treated RNeasy Micro or Mini kits, with the choice depending on cell number. To prevent cross-contamination, every cell subset was processed on its own, while patient and healthy donor samples were processed together. The immunoSEQ multiplex PCR was used to amplify TCRB sequences from cDNA, generating 87-bp fragments that spanned the CDR3 region. Sequencing of the amplicons was performed on the Illumina HiSeq platform. Processing in the source paper ran as follows. Synthetic template baselines were used to correct PCR bias computationally, reads within Hamming distance 2 were collapsed together, and singletons that could not be merged were discarded. Reads were aligned to IMGT to assign V, D and J genes, CDR3 length, and insertions or deletions at six rearrangement sites. Within each subset, clonotype counts were normalized to sorted cell number, and only after that were true diversity and Gini coefficients computed with the tcR R package. The overlap coefficient, calculated on TCRB nucleotide sequences, was used to quantify repertoire sharing. Out-of-frame TCRB sequences from naive cells were analyzed as a proxy for the pre-selection repertoire. This is the immuneACCESS table as TCRdb keeps it, with only in-frame sequences that have V and J called. A part of the clones is gone; compared with another copy, unresolved V genes explain less than half, and the rest is unexplained. V, J and clone size are those of that table, while D and trimming were read from the DNA. The sample yields about 250,000 clones; approximately 10% were counted once. Clones ranked in the top ten supply more than 0.015% of the sample.

The CDR3 runs 15 amino acids, cysteine and phenylalanine included. The read is trimmed to its CDR3 DNA, 45 bases read in frame from base 1. V lost 4 bases and J lost 2 bases, and the count of bases not matched to a germline gene is 6. In the germline V gene, CDR1 corresponds to SGDLS and CDR2 to YYNGEE. The rearrangement joined TRBV9 to TRBJ1-3; 7 bases in the middle match TRBD1. The sequencing sample was made of naive CD4+ T cells from blood. The cell subset or site tag for this specimen amounts to: true naive CD4+ T cells. The clonotype comes from a man aged 30 to 45 with type 1 diabetes. The bases read TGTGCCAGCAGCCCAGACAGGGAAGCTGGAAACACCATATATTTT. It is translated as CASSPDREAGNTIYF.